The TCR beta chain described here comes from a study of shared clonotypes between healthy human individuals. In germline, CDR1 is MNHEY, CDR2 SVGAGI. Trimming took off 6 bases at V and 1 base at J, with 9 bases between the two ends. This CDR3 region has 14 residues. Broader study findings: Sampling covered blood only; tissue repertoires likely differ.

This clone showed up many times. Its antigen is unknown. Authors' processing steps: ImmunoSEQ output held junction-only sequences without quality scores, so filtering differed. Measured with immunoSEQ multiplex PCR; TCRdb has only the in-frame clones, and not every one. Clone size and the V and J calls come from that table; the DNA yielded D and trimming. This sample has about 1 million clones; about 76% occur once, and the top ten carry approximately 1.3%. The chain is built from TRBV6-5 and TRBJ2-2; D may be TRBD1 (5 bases). Sequencing input: memory CD4+ T cells sorted from blood. Subset described: CD45RA-negative fraction. This sequence originates from a man aged 18 to 29 in good health. CDR3 loop: CASSLDRNTGELFF. Written as DNA, the CDR3 is TGTGCCAGCAGCCTCGACAGGAACACCGGGGAGCTGTTTTTT.